A single sample is the source of the 25 T cell receptor beta chains below, sequenced in a study of blood T cell repertoires in COVID-19. Clones were sequenced by immunoSEQ multiplex PCR, and TCRdb holds only the in-frame ones, with some missing. The sample has over 300,000 clones; 75% to 85% are singletons. Sequences were obtained from peripheral blood. The receptors were sampled from a human donor in a cohort sampled during active COVID-19.

The genes are TRBV19 and TRBJ2-7; the D gene is possibly TRBD1 (6 bases). Per germline, CDR1 LNHDA and CDR2 SQIVND (reference sequence). CDR3 length: 14 amino acids. Trimming removed 7 bases at V and 0 bases at J, with 13 bases between. The DNA for the CDR3 is TGTGCCAGTAACGCAGACAGGAGCTCCTACGAGCAGTACTTC. Translated: CASNADRSSYEQYF.

This sequence joins TRBV20-1 and TRBJ1-1; D remains ambiguous. CDR3 length: 11 amino acids. V shed 5 bases and J shed 11 bases, with 15 bases lying between them. The germline CDR1 and CDR2 sequences are DFQATT and SNEGSKA (reference sequence). CDR3 nucleotides: TGCAGTGCTCCCCAAGAGGGTGAGGCTTTCTTT. It encodes CSAPQEGEAFF.

The chain joins TRBV6-5 to TRBJ2-1; 10 bases are shared with TRBD2. This CDR3 has 14 residues. V lost 6 bases and J lost 7; bases outside the gene matches: 6. The germline V gene has CDR1 MNHEY and CDR2 SVGAGI. The CDR3 sequence: CASRSGGAQNEQFF. In DNA, the CDR3 is TGTGCCAGCAGGAGCGGGGGGGCGCAGAATGAGCAGTTCTTC.

The chain carries TRBV6-1 and TRBJ2-1; TRBD2 matches 8 bases. The germline CDR1 and CDR2 sequences are MNHNS and SASEGT. V lost 1 base, J lost 8 bases, and 7 bases stayed unmatched. The CDR3 sequence is 15 residues long. DNA of the CDR3: TGTGCCAGCAGTGAAGAGCCCGGGGGGGCCGATGAGCAGTTCTTC. This encodes CASSEEPGGADEQFF.

This sequence joins TRBV5-5 and TRBJ2-7, with TRBD1 identical over 11 bases. CDR3 length: 15 residues. The trim removed 3 bases at V and 6 bases at J, leaving 8 bases unmatched. Germline assignment: CDR1 SGHKS and CDR2 YYEKEE (reference sequence). CDR3 coding DNA: TGTGCCAGCAGCTGGTGGACAGGGGGCTTAGGCGAGCAGTACTTC. It codes for CASSWWTGGLGEQYF.

This chain uses TRBV7-9 with TRBJ1-2; D is ambiguous. CDR1 and CDR2 (germline): SEHNR, FQNEAQ (reference sequence). The CDR3 consists of 13 residues. V gave up 6 bases and J gave up 4 bases, with 12 bases separating them. CDR3 residues: CASRPEAGYGYTF. For the CDR3, the DNA is TGTGCCAGCAGGCCGGAGGCAGGCTATGGCTACACCTTC.

This chain links TRBV6-5 with TRBJ1-3, with D unresolved. CDR3 length equals 15 residues. Germline CDR1 MNHEY, CDR2 SVGAGI. V was pared by 5 bases and J by 4 bases, with 15 bases between. The CDR3 bases are TGTGCCAGCAGTCATCTTCAACCGGGGGGAAACACCATATATTTT. This encodes CASSHLQPGGNTIYF.

This chain joins TRBV19 and TRBJ2-3, with D tentatively TRBD2 (5 bases). The length of the CDR3 is 15 residues. Germline CDR1 reads LNHDA; CDR2 reads SQIVND (reference sequence). Between the trimmed V and J ends, which lost 4 bases and 0 bases, there was a span of 11 bases. CDR3 amino acids: CASSSGPGSTDTQYF. CDR3 bases: TGTGCCAGTAGTAGCGGGCCTGGCAGCACAGATACGCAGTATTTT.

The chain is built from TRBV6-5 and TRBJ1-2, with D unclear. The V and J ends lost 4 bases and 4 bases respectively, with 19 bases between them. The CDR3 contains 16 residues. Germline lookup yields CDR1 MNHEY and CDR2 SVGAGI. This chain's CDR3 is CASSSPRETESYGYTF. CDR3 in DNA: TGTGCCAGCAGTTCTCCACGCGAAACAGAATCCTATGGCTACACCTTC.

The chain carries TRBV5-8 and TRBJ2-7, with D possibly being TRBD1 (6 bases). Germline loops: CDR1 SGHTS, CDR2 YDEGEE. Trimming took 4 bases from V and 6 from J, leaving 17 bases between them. The CDR3 is 14 residues long. The CDR3, as DNA: TGTGCCAGCAGCCCACAGGGACCAGTTACCGAGCAGTACTTC. The encoded protein is CASSPQGPVTEQYF.

The rearrangement links TRBV12-3 or TRBV12-4 to TRBJ2-1, with a weak D call TRBD1 (5 bases). The CDR3 length is 13 residues. The V end was cut by 1 base, the J end by 8 bases, with 9 bases between. In DNA form, the CDR3 reads TGTGCCAGCAGTTTAGAGGACATCGATGAGCAGTTCTTC. Protein: CASSLEDIDEQFF.

The rearrangement uses TRBV30 and TRBJ1-4; tentative D call: TRBD1 (5 bases). CDR3 length equals 15 residues. Per germline, CDR1 GTSNPN and CDR2 SVGIG (reference sequence). V lost 7 bases and J lost 0, with 15 bases in between. DNA of the CDR3: TGTGCCTCAAAGGTGACAGCCGCAACTAATGAAAAACTGTTTTTT. It yields the protein CASKVTAATNEKLFF.

J is TRBJ2-3 and V is TRBV27; maybe TRBD2 (7 bases). The CDR3 is made up of 15 amino acids. The V gene lost 1 base and the J gene lost 5 bases, with 13 bases spanning the gap. CDR1 and CDR2 from the germline V gene are MNHEY and SMNVEV (reference sequence). The CDR3 here is CASSLYKGGGDTQYF. As DNA, the CDR3 is TGTGCCAGCAGTTTATACAAGGGAGGGGGAGATACGCAGTATTTT.

This rearrangement joins TRBV2 to TRBJ2-3; D ambiguous. The CDR3 extends over 21 amino acids. Trimming stripped 6 bases from V and 7 bases from J, with 38 bases between. CDR1 and CDR2 from the germline V gene are SNHLY and FYNNEI. In nucleotides, the CDR3 is TGTGCCAGCAGCTACGACGCAGGTGCTTTGATTCCGTTTTTGATTTATCATACGCAGTATTTT. Amino acid sequence: CASSYDAGALIPFLIYHTQYF.

This sequence joins TRBV9 and TRBJ2-2; TRBD2 matches 10 bases. J was trimmed by 6 bases and V by 0 bases; bases with no gene match: 5. This CDR3 contains 16 residues. Germline V gene sequence: CDR1 SGDLS, CDR2 YYNGEE. CDR3 loop: CASSVGERGGSGELFF. CDR3 coding DNA: TGTGCCAGCAGCGTAGGGGAGCGGGGGGGCTCCGGGGAGCTGTTTTTT.

The chain recombines TRBV2 with TRBJ1-6; 8 bases agree with TRBD1. The germline V gene has CDR1 SNHLY and CDR2 FYNNEI. The CDR3 contains 15 residues. V dropped 5 bases and J dropped 7; count of bases not matched to a gene: 7. CDR3 protein: CASSLETGVNSPLHF. Here the CDR3 DNA reads TGTGCCAGCAGTCTAGAGACAGGGGTGAATTCACCCCTCCACTTT.

The chain carries TRBV30 and TRBJ1-2; tentative D call: TRBD1 (5 bases). Looked up from germline, CDR1 is GTSNPN and CDR2 is SVGIG (reference sequence). The CDR3 totals 12 residues. Trimming took off 0 bases at V and 4 bases at J, with 6 bases between the two ends. Here the CDR3 reads CAWSVDSYGYTF. The CDR3 coding sequence is TGTGCCTGGAGTGTAGACAGCTATGGCTACACCTTC.

The chain carries TRBV11-3 and TRBJ2-3, with 10 positions matching TRBD2. Germline loops: CDR1 SGHNT, CDR2 YENEEA. The CDR3 runs 15 residues. Losses at the gene ends were 5 bases for V and 2 bases for J; bases not matched to a gene: 4. CDR3 residues: CASSPGTSDTDTQYF. Here the CDR3 DNA reads TGTGCCAGCAGCCCCGGGACTAGCGACACAGATACGCAGTATTTT. The complete variable domain, with remaining parts taken from reference TRBV11-3 and TRBJ2-3, reads EAGVVQSPRYKIIEKKQPVAFWCNPISGHNTLYWYLQNLGQGPELLIRYENEEAVDDSQLPKDRFSAERLKGVDSTLKIQPAELGDSAVYLCASSPGTSDTDTQYFGPGTRLTVL.

This chain uses TRBV2 with TRBJ1-1, with D uncertain. CDR3 size: 13 residues. The V and J ends lost 7 bases and 1 base respectively, with 10 bases between them. Per germline, CDR1 SNHLY and CDR2 FYNNEI. The CDR3 protein is CASTPIGNTEAFF. The CDR3, as DNA: TGTGCCAGCACTCCCATCGGGAACACTGAAGCTTTCTTT.

The rearrangement links TRBV28 to TRBJ2-7; 7 bases align to TRBD1. Germline CDR1 and CDR2: MDHEN and SYDVKM. The CDR3 contains 14 residues. V trimming: 5 bases; J trimming: 0 bases; junction bases outside the gene matches: 4. CDR3 in amino acids: CASSRQGASYEQYF. For the CDR3, the DNA is TGTGCCAGCAGTCGACAGGGTGCCTCCTACGAGCAGTACTTC.

The chain carries TRBV6-2 or TRBV6-3 and TRBJ2-7; D is unclear. V dropped 6 bases and J dropped 3 bases, with 12 bases sitting between them. CDR1 is MNHEY and CDR2 is SVGEGT in the germline V gene. There are 13 residues in the CDR3. CDR3 in amino acids: CASSLAPGYEQYF. The CDR3 coding sequence is TGTGCCAGCAGCCTGGCCCCGGGCTACGAGCAGTACTTC.

With respect to this clone: Other DNA sequences from this sample encode an identical CDR3 as well. The chain joins TRBV7-6 to TRBJ1-2; TRBD1 matches at 7 bases. Germline V CDR1 and CDR2: SGHVS, FNYEAQ. V lost 5 bases, J lost 2 bases, and 2 bases stayed unmatched. The CDR3 has 13 residues. The CDR3: CASSPTGNYGYTF. The CDR3 DNA reads as TGTGCCAGCAGCCCGACAGGGAACTATGGCTACACCTTC. Full variable domain (missing parts from reference TRBV7-6 and TRBJ1-2): GAGVSQSPRYKVTKRGQDVALRCDPISGHVSLYWYRQALGQGPEFLTYFNYEAQQDKSGLPNDRFSAERPEGSISTLTIQRTEQRDSAMYRCASSPTGNYGYTFGSGTRLTVV.

The genes are TRBV6-5 and TRBJ1-1; TRBD1 might be the D (5 bases). The germline V gene has CDR1 MNHEY and CDR2 SVGAGI. The CDR3 sequence is 15 residues long. V was cut by 0 bases and J by 7 bases, with 15 bases left in between. CDR3 protein: CASSYSPGGVREAFF. The CDR3 DNA follows: TGTGCCAGCAGTTACTCGCCAGGAGGGGTGCGTGAAGCTTTCTTT.

The chain combines TRBV6-5 with TRBJ1-1; tentative D call: TRBD1 (5 bases). Trimming stripped 1 base from V and 4 bases from J, with 7 bases between. CDR3 size: 13 residues. CDR1 is MNHEY and CDR2 is SVGAGI in the germline V gene. CDR3 loop: CASSYLGATEAFF. The CDR3 nucleotides read TGTGCCAGCAGTTACTTAGGGGCCACTGAAGCTTTCTTT.

This chain joins TRBV2 and TRBJ1-5; 8 positions match TRBD1. This CDR3 comprises 14 residues. Per the germline V gene, CDR1 is SNHLY and CDR2 is FYNNEI. V trimming: 6 bases; J trimming: 7 bases; junction bases outside the gene matches: 8. The DNA for the CDR3 is TGTGCCAGCAGGCCCGGGACAGGAGGACAGCCCCAGCATTTT. It specifies CASRPGTGGQPQHF.